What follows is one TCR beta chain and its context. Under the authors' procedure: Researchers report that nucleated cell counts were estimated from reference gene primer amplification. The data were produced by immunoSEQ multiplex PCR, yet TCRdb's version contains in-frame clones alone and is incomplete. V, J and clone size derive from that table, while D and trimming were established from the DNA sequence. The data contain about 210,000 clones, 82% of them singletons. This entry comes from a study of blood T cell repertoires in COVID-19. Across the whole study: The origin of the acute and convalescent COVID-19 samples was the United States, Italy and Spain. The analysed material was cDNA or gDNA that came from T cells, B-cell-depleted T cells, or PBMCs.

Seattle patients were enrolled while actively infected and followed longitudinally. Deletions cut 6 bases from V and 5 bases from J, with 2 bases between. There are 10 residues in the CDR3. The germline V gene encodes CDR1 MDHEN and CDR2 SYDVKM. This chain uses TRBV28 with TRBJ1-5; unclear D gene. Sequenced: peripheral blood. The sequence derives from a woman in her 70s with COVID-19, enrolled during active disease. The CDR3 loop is CASSYQPQHF. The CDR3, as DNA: TGTGCCAGCAGCTATCAGCCCCAGCATTTT.